The 25 T cell receptor beta chains given below trace back to one sample, sequenced in a study of shared clonotypes between healthy human individuals. The protocol was immunoSEQ multiplex PCR, while the TCRdb copy is restricted to in-frame clones and leaves out a portion. Found here are about 490,000 clones, 81% of them singletons; the top ten hold about 12%. Sequences were obtained from PBMCs. These receptors all stem from a woman between 40 and 50 years old in good health. Some clones in this sample may be carry-over from other donors' samples.

This clone was seen many times. V usage is TRBV18 and J usage is TRBJ1-2; D is undetermined. Germline CDR1 and CDR2: KGHSH and LQKENI. The CDR3 covers 14 residues. V was trimmed by 3 bases and J by 1 base, leaving 9 bases between them. The DNA for the CDR3 is TGTGCCAGCTCACCCAGGCCTTTTAACTATGGCTACACCTTC. It specifies CASSPRPFNYGYTF.

The rearrangement links TRBV30 to TRBJ2-7; the D gene is possibly TRBD2 (5 bases). Per germline, CDR1 GTSNPN and CDR2 SVGIG (reference sequence). CDR3 size: 12 residues. Trimming removed 6 bases at V and 3 bases at J, with 12 bases between. The CDR3 here is CACLPEGYEQYF. CDR3 in DNA: TGTGCCTGTCTCCCCGAGGGCTACGAGCAGTACTTC. Based on the CDR3 plus reference TRBV30 and TRBJ2-7, the full variable domain is SQTIHQWPATLVQPVGSPLSLECTVEGTSNPNLYWYRQAAGRGLQLLFYSVGIGQISSEVPQNLSASRPQDRQFILSSKKLLLSDSGFYLCACLPEGYEQYFGPGTRLTVT.

Details on this clone: One end of the junction is discordant with germline, which a read error may explain. The gene calls are TRBV5-4 and TRBJ1-2; TRBD1 aligns across 10 bases. Germline CDR1 SGHNT, CDR2 YYREEE (reference sequence). The CDR3 runs 17 residues. The CDR3: CASSQDRGGQGPLGYTF. The CDR3 coding sequence is TGCGCCAGCAGCCAAGATAGGGGGGGACAGGGGCCTCTTGGCTACACCTTC.

The chain joins TRBV7-7 to TRBJ2-1, with 11 positions matching TRBD2. CDR3 length: 15 amino acids. The V gene end was trimmed by 1 base and the J gene end by 9 bases; junction bases not matched to a gene: 5. Germline V CDR1 and CDR2: SSHAT, FNYEAQ (reference sequence). CDR3 in amino acids: CASSLELAGELEQFF. The CDR3 DNA follows: TGTGCCAGCAGCTTAGAACTAGCGGGAGAACTTGAGCAGTTCTTC.

This sequence joins TRBV2 and TRBJ2-1; 12 nucleotides agree with TRBD2. In germline, CDR1 is SNHLY, CDR2 FYNNEI. CDR3 length: 16 residues. V was pared by 5 bases and J by 2 bases, with 4 bases of the junction left unmatched. This chain's CDR3 is CASSPLAGGPYNEQFF. The CDR3 DNA follows: TGTGCCAGCAGTCCCCTAGCGGGAGGGCCCTACAATGAGCAGTTCTTC. Variable domain in full (rest from reference TRBV2 and TRBJ2-1): EPEVTQTPSHQVTQMGQEVILRCVPISNHLYFYWYRQILGQKVEFLVSFYNNEISEKSEIFDDQFSVERPDGSNFTLKIRSTKLEDSAMYFCASSPLAGGPYNEQFFGPGTRLTVL.

A single count supports this clone. The CDR3 is CASSGLAADNEQFF. CDR3 sequence (DNA): TGTGCCAGCAGCGGACTGGCGGCAGACAATGAGCAGTTCTTC. This rearrangement joins TRBV7-3 to TRBJ2-1, with D possibly matching TRBD2 (5 bases). This CDR3 spans 14 amino acids. The V end was cut by 5 bases, the J end by 5 bases, with 13 bases between. Germline-derived CDR1 and CDR2 are SGHTA and FQGTGA. Full variable domain (remainder filled in from reference TRBV7-3 and TRBJ2-1): GAGVSQTPSNKVTEKGKYVELRCDPISGHTALYWYRQSLGQGPEFLIYFQGTGAADDSGLPNDRFFAVRPEGSVSTLKIQRTERGDSAVYLCASSGLAADNEQFFGPGTRLTVL.

This clone is a singleton in its sample. The genes are TRBV7-9 and TRBJ2-1; 8 positions match TRBD1. The CDR3 is made up of 14 amino acids. After removal of 4 bases from V and 4 bases from J, the junction contained 3 bases not matched to a gene. CDR1 and CDR2 (germline): SEHNR, FQNEAQ (reference sequence). Here the CDR3 reads CASSSRTGYNEQFF. CDR3 in DNA: TGTGCCAGCAGCTCCAGGACAGGGTACAATGAGCAGTTCTTC.

Written as DNA, the CDR3 is TGTGCCAGTAGTATAGACGCCGGGACATTGTCCTACGAGCAGTACTTC. As protein: CASSIDAGTLSYEQYF. The rearrangement joins TRBV19 to TRBJ2-7; weak D call: TRBD1 (6 bases). The CDR3 is made up of 16 amino acids. Trimming left V 0 bases short and J 1 base short, with 13 bases between. In germline, CDR1 is LNHDA, CDR2 SQIVND (reference sequence).

Comments on this clone: With a far larger clone one base away, a read error is the likely cause. The rearrangement links TRBV30 to TRBJ1-2; D not resolved. Germline CDR1 and CDR2: GTSNPN and SVGIG (reference sequence). This CDR3 spans 12 amino acids. The V end lost 3 bases, the J end lost 4 bases, and 9 bases lay between the germline ends. The CDR3 nucleotides are TGTGCCTGGAGCGACGGAACCTATGGCTACACCTTC. It translates to CAWSDGTYGYTF.

CDR3 in amino acids: CASSLGDTQRDETQYF. DNA of the CDR3: TGCGCCAGCAGCTTGGGGGATACCCAACGCGATGAGACCCAGTACTTC. The chain couples TRBV5-1 to TRBJ2-5; D remains ambiguous. Germline assignment: CDR1 SGHRS and CDR2 YFSETQ. Trimming left V 0 bases short and J 5 bases short, with 17 bases between. The CDR3 totals 16 residues.

V is TRBV7-9 and J is TRBJ2-7; 9 nucleotides match TRBD1. The CDR3 covers 15 residues. The J segment lost 1 base and the V segment lost 5 bases, leaving 6 bases of the junction unmatched. The germline CDR1 and CDR2 sequences are SEHNR and FQNEAQ (reference sequence). CDR3 nucleotides: TGTGCCAGCAGCCCCGGACAGGGGAATTCCTACGAGCAGTACTTC. This translates into CASSPGQGNSYEQYF.

The chain is built from TRBV7-9 and TRBJ2-2; D is ambiguous. Trimming took off 2 bases at V and 6 bases at J, with 10 bases between the two ends. CDR1 is SEHNR, CDR2 FQNEAQ, per germline (reference sequence). The CDR3 has 14 residues. Here the CDR3 DNA reads TGTGCCAGCAGCTTACCCCAGGAGCCCGGGGAGCTGTTTTTT. This sequence encodes CASSLPQEPGELFF.

The chain joins TRBV6-5 to TRBJ1-1; D remains unclear. Germline CDR1 reads MNHEY; CDR2 reads SVGAGI. Deletions cut 2 bases from V and 7 bases from J, with 5 bases between. The CDR3 contains 11 residues. Written as DNA, the CDR3 is TGTGCCAGCAGTTACGAGGGTGAAGCTTTCTTT. Translated: CASSYEGEAFF.

The chain carries TRBV5-1 and TRBJ1-4; 7 nucleotides agree with TRBD1. The CDR3 sequence is 15 residues long. The junction had 6 bases not matched to a gene; V was cut back by 2 bases and J by 5 bases. Germline loops: CDR1 SGHRS, CDR2 YFSETQ. CDR3 bases: TGCGCCAGCAGCTTAGACGGGACAGAAAATGAAAAACTGTTTTTT. Amino acid sequence: CASSLDGTENEKLFF.

This chain connects TRBV7-9 to TRBJ2-7, with a weak D call TRBD2 (7 bases). The CDR3 runs to 14 residues. CDR1 SEHNR and CDR2 FQNEAQ come from the germline V gene (reference sequence). V lost 0 bases to trimming and J lost 4 bases, with 10 bases between them. The CDR3, as DNA: TGTGCCAGCAGCTTAGCGGGGAGGGGGTACGAGCAGTACTTC. This sequence encodes CASSLAGRGYEQYF.

The chain is built from TRBV29-1 and TRBJ2-1; no firm D call. The V and J ends lost 1 base and 0 bases respectively, with 22 bases between them. CDR3 length: 19 residues. Germline V gene lookup returns CDR1 SQVTM and CDR2 ANQGSEA. The CDR3 nucleotides read TGCAGCGTTGAAGGACCCGCGAATCTCCGGAGCTACTCCTACAATGAGCAGTTCTTC. Its translation is CSVEGPANLRSYSYNEQFF.

J is TRBJ2-1 and V is TRBV2, with 7 bases fitting TRBD2. Germline CDR1 is SNHLY and CDR2 is FYNNEI. J lost 4 bases, V lost 6 bases, and 6 bases had no gene match. CDR3 length equals 14 residues. CDR3 nucleotide sequence: TGTGCCAGCAGGGGGACTACACAGTACAATGAGCAGTTCTTC. This codes for CASRGTTQYNEQFF.

Notes on this clone: The same CDR3 arises from other DNA sequences in this sample as well. This rearrangement joins TRBV5-1 to TRBJ2-2; no clear D gene. CDR1 and CDR2 (germline): SGHRS, YFSETQ. There are 14 residues in the CDR3. Trimming cost V 0 bases and J 4 bases, with 7 bases left between them. In DNA, the CDR3 is TGCGCCAGCAGCTTGGGTCAGCCCACCGGGGAGCTGTTTTTT. Translated, it gives CASSLGQPTGELFF.

This clone was picked up a small number of times. V is TRBV29-1 and J is TRBJ2-3; D gene uncertain. Germline V gene sequence: CDR1 SQVTM, CDR2 ANQGSEA. There are 15 residues in the CDR3. The V gene lost 3 bases and the J gene lost 3 bases, with 16 bases spanning the gap. The CDR3, as DNA: TGCAGCGTTGATATAAGGGATCAAGGGACAGATACGCAGTATTTT. Encoded protein: CSVDIRDQGTDTQYF.

The rearrangement uses TRBV5-4 and TRBJ2-5; 7 bases fit TRBD1. V shed 2 bases and J 2 bases; nucleotides not matched to a gene: 3. CDR1 and CDR2 from the germline V gene are SGHNT and YYREEE (reference sequence). The CDR3 has 14 amino acids. The CDR3 protein is CASSFPGQQETQYF. The DNA for the CDR3 is TGTGCCAGCAGCTTCCCGGGACAGCAAGAGACCCAGTACTTC.

V gene TRBV19 combines with J gene TRBJ1-1, with 9 bases that match TRBD1. The J segment lost 1 base and the V segment lost 6 bases, leaving 3 bases of the junction unmatched. The CDR3 is 14 amino acids. CDR1 LNHDA and CDR2 SQIVND come from the germline V gene (reference sequence). The CDR3 nucleotides are TGTGCCAGTAGGACAGGGGGAGCGAACACTGAAGCTTTCTTT. Its translation is CASRTGGANTEAFF.

The sample holds many counts of this clone. The chain links TRBV2 to TRBJ2-1; unclear D gene. The CDR3 runs 12 residues. V lost 6 bases to trimming and J lost 4 bases, with 7 bases between them. Germline V gives CDR1 SNHLY, CDR2 FYNNEI. The chain's CDR3 is CASRPPYNEQFF. The CDR3 DNA reads as TGTGCCAGCAGGCCCCCGTACAATGAGCAGTTCTTC.

V and J are TRBV11-2 and TRBJ1-3; 7 bases fit TRBD1. The CDR3 length is 16 residues. V dropped 3 bases and J dropped 3; count of bases not matched to a gene: 8. Germline V gene lookup returns CDR1 SGHAT and CDR2 FQNNGV. The CDR3 DNA sequence: TGTGCCAGCAGCTTCGGATGGGACAGCAATGGAAACACCATATATTTT. Protein: CASSFGWDSNGNTIYF.

Remarks on this clone: This likely traces to a read error, being one base from a far larger clone. The same CDR3 is also encoded by other DNA sequences in this sample. CDR3 loop: CASSLAGYEQYF. The CDR3, as DNA: TGTGCCAGCAGTCTGGCAGGGTACGAGCAGTACTTT. This chain joins TRBV28 and TRBJ2-7, with D maybe TRBD1 (5 bases). CDR1 is MDHEN and CDR2 is SYDVKM in the germline V gene. The CDR3 spans 12 residues.

A word on this clone: This probably arose from a read error, given a far larger clone one base away. This rearrangement joins TRBV30 to TRBJ2-7, with D uncertain. There are 14 residues in the CDR3. The V gene's germline CDR1 is GTSNPN and CDR2 SVGIG (reference sequence). The V end was cut by 2 bases, the J end by 5 bases, with 16 bases between. CDR3 coding DNA: TGTGCCTGGAGTTGGGAAAGGCTGGCCAACGAGCAGTACTTC. Amino acid sequence: CAWSWERLANEQYF. Based on the CDR3 plus reference TRBV30 and TRBJ2-7, the full variable domain is SQTIHQWPATLVQPVGSPLSLECTVEGTSNPNLYWYRQAAGRGLQLLFYSVGIGQISSEVPQNLSASRPQDRQFILSSKKLLLSDSGFYLCAWSWERLANEQYFGPGTRLTVT.